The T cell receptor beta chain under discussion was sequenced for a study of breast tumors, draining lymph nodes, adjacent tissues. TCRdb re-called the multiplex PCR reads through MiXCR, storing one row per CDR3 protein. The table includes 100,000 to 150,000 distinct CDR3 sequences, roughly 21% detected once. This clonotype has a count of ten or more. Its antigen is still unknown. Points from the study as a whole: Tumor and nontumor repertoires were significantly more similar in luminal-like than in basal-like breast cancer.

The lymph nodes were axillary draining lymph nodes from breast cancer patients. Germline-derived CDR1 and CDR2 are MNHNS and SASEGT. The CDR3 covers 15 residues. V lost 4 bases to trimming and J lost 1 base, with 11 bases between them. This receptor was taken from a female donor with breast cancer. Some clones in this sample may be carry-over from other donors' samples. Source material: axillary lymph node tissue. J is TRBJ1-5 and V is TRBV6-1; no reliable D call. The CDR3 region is CASSGGLRSNQPQHF. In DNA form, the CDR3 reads TGTGCCAGCAGTGGGGGTTTAAGGAGCAATCAGCCCCAGCATTTT.